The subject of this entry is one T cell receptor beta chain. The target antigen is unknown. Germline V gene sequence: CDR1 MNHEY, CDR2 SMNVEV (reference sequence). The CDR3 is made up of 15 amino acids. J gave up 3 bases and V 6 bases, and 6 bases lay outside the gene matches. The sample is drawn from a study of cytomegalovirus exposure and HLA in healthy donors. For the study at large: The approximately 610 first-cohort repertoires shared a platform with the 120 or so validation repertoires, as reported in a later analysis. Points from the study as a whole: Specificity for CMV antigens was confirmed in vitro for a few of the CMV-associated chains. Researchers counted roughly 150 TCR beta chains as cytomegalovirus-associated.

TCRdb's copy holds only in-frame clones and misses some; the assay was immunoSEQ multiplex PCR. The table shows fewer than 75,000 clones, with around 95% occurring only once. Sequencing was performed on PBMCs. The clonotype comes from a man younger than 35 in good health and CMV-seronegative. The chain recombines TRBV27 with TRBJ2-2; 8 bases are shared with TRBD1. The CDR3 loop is CASRSGQGYTGELFF. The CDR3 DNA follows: TGTGCCAGCAGATCAGGACAGGGATACACCGGGGAGCTGTTTTTT.